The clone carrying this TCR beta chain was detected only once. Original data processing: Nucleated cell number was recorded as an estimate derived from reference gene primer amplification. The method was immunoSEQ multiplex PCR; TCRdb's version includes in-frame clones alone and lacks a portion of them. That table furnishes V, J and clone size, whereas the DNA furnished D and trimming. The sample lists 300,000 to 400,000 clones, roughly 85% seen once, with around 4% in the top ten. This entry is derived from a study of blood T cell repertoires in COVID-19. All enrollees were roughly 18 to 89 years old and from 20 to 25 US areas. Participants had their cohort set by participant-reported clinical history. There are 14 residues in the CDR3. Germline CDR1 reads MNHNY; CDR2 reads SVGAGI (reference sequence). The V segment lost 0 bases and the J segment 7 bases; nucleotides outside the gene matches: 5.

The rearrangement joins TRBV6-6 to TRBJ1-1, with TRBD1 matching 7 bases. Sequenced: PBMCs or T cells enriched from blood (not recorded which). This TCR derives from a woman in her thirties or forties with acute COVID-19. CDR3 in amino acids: CASSYSYWDSEAFF. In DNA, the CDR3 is TGTGCCAGCAGTTACTCTTATTGGGACAGTGAAGCTTTCTTT.